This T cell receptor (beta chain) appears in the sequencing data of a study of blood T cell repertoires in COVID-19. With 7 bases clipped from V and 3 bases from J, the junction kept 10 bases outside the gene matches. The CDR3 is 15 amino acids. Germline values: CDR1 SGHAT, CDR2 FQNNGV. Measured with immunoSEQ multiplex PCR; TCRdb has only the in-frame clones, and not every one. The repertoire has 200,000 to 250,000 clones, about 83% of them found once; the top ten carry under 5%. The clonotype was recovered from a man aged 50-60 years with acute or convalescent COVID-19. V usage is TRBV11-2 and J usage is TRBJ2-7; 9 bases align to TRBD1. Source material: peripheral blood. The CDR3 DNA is TGTGCCAGCAACTCGGACAGGGGCTATTTCTACGAGCAGTACTTC. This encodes CASNSDRGYFYEQYF.